This entry lists 11 T cell receptor beta chains sequenced from one sample in a study of T cell responses to AZD1222 COVID-19 vaccine. Produced via immunoSEQ multiplex PCR; TCRdb's table is partial and in-frame only. The sample consists of about 190,000 clones, about 89% of them appearing once. Source: peripheral blood, taken on day 0 of MenACWY control vaccination. Receptor source: an adult in good health.

This rearrangement joins TRBV10-1 to TRBJ1-3; D remains unclear. Germline CDR1 and CDR2: WNHNN and SYGVQD (reference sequence). The V end was cut by 4 bases, the J end by 3 bases, with 4 bases between. CDR3 size: 12 residues. The CDR3 DNA sequence: TGCGCCAGCAGTGCGTTTGGAAACACCATATATTTT. This codes for CASSAFGNTIYF.

The chain recombines TRBV2 with TRBJ1-4; TRBD1 agrees at 8 bases. Germline loops: CDR1 SNHLY, CDR2 FYNNEI. There are 13 residues in the CDR3. The junction had 1 base not matched to a gene; V was cut back by 8 bases and J by 2 bases. The DNA for the CDR3 is TGTGCCAGCTGGACAGGGACTAATGAAAAACTGTTTTTT. Amino acids: CASWTGTNEKLFF. Full variable domain (remainder filled in from reference TRBV2 and TRBJ1-4): EPEVTQTPSHQVTQMGQEVILRCVPISNHLYFYWYRQILGQKVEFLVSFYNNEISEKSEIFDDQFSVERPDGSNFTLKIRSTKLEDSAMYFCASWTGTNEKLFFGSGTQLSVL.

The V call is TRBV28, the J call TRBJ2-7; perhaps TRBD2 as D (7 bases). Between the trimmed V and J ends, which lost 5 bases and 2 bases, there was a span of 19 bases. The CDR3 length is 16 residues. Germline values: CDR1 MDHEN, CDR2 SYDVKM. Here the CDR3 reads CASSPEMGGQAYEQYF. CDR3 in DNA: TGTGCCAGCAGTCCAGAGATGGGGGGGCAGGCCTACGAGCAGTACTTC. Complete variable domain (other parts from reference TRBV28 and TRBJ2-7): DVKVTQSSRYLVKRTGEKVFLECVQDMDHENMFWYRQDPGLGLRLIYFSYDVKMKEKGDIPEGYSVSREKKERFSLILESASTNQTSMYLCASSPEMGGQAYEQYFGPGTRLTVT.

This rearrangement joins TRBV7-2 to TRBJ1-2, with 9 nucleotides matching TRBD1. V lost 0 bases, J lost 4 bases, and 6 bases stayed unmatched. This CDR3 comprises 16 residues. Germline CDR1 and CDR2: SGHTA and FQGNSA. CDR3 bases: TGTGCCAGCAGCTTAGCCAGGACAGGGGCCCGCTATGGCTACACCTTC. Translation gives CASSLARTGARYGYTF.

The V and J genes are TRBV27 and TRBJ2-3; 15 nucleotides agree with TRBD2. This CDR3 contains 17 residues. V gave up 7 bases and J gave up 6 bases; unmatched junction bases: 11. The germline V gene encodes CDR1 MNHEY and CDR2 SMNVEV (reference sequence). The CDR3 DNA reads as TGTGCCAGCAATTACAGGGGGACTAGCGGGAGGTACGATACGCAGTATTTT. It specifies CASNYRGTSGRYDTQYF.

The chain joins TRBV6-5 to TRBJ1-5, with a weak D call TRBD1 (6 bases). V shed 6 bases and J shed 4 bases, with 10 bases lying between them. The CDR3 runs 13 residues. The V gene's germline CDR1 is MNHEY and CDR2 SVGAGI. The CDR3 nucleotides read TGTGCCAGCAGCACAGGGCGTAATCAGCCCCAGCATTTT. It yields the protein CASSTGRNQPQHF.

For this clone: Different DNA sequences within this sample yield the same CDR3. This chain uses TRBV9 with TRBJ1-1; D not certain. V was trimmed by 0 bases and J by 1 base, leaving 4 bases between them. Germline lookup yields CDR1 SGDLS and CDR2 YYNGEE. There are 13 residues in the CDR3. The CDR3 is CASSVGSNTEAFF. Written as DNA, the CDR3 is TGTGCCAGCAGCGTAGGGTCGAACACTGAAGCTTTCTTT.

This chain joins TRBV7-8 and TRBJ1-2, with TRBD1 matching 8 bases. The CDR3 totals 17 residues. V shed 0 bases and J 2 bases; nucleotides not matched to a gene: 8. Germline V gives CDR1 SGHVS, CDR2 FQNEAQ. The DNA for the CDR3 is TGTGCCAGCAGCTTAGCGGTCTTGGGACAGGACAACTATGGCTACACCTTC. As protein: CASSLAVLGQDNYGYTF.

The V and J genes are TRBV7-2 and TRBJ2-1; the match to TRBD2 covers 7 bases. The length of the CDR3 is 11 residues. The trim removed 3 bases at V and 10 bases at J, leaving 0 bases unmatched. Germline V gene lookup returns CDR1 SGHTA and CDR2 FQGNSA. In DNA, the CDR3 is TGTGCCAGCAGCTTTAGCGGGGAGCAGTTCTTC. Protein product: CASSFSGEQFF.

The J gene is TRBJ1-2, the V gene TRBV10-3, with 7 nucleotides matching TRBD1. The CDR3 covers 14 residues. Trimming took 6 bases from V and 4 from J; bases not matched to a gene: 8. Germline V gives CDR1 ENHRY, CDR2 SYGVKD. The CDR3 DNA reads as TGTGCCATCAGAAGTTCCCAGGGGGGCTATGGCTACACCTTC. This encodes CAIRSSQGGYGYTF.

This clone has only one observation. The V call is TRBV30, the J call TRBJ1-2; D gene unclear. From germline, CDR1 is GTSNPN and CDR2 SVGIG (reference sequence). The CDR3 contains 12 residues. Between the trimmed V and J ends, which lost 1 base and 6 bases, there was a span of 9 bases. This CDR3 is CAWSGGSDGYTF. Here the CDR3 DNA reads TGTGCCTGGAGTGGAGGCTCGGATGGCTACACCTTC.